The TCR beta chain under discussion was sequenced for a study of blood T cell repertoires in COVID-19. Overall study context: COVID-19 samples from acute and convalescent phases originated in the United States, Italy and Spain. PBMCs, B-cell-depleted T cells, or T cells were the source of the cDNA or gDNA that made up the material.

The CDR3 runs to 14 residues. Germline V CDR1 and CDR2: SGHTA, FQGTGA. Trimming removed 5 bases at V and 0 bases at J, with 9 bases between. In the authors' workflow: Reference gene primer amplification in the assay estimated nucleated cell counts. Here immunoSEQ multiplex PCR was the method, and the copy in TCRdb shows in-frame clones only, minus some. V, J and clone size reflect that table, while D and trimming were determined from the DNA. The sample includes about 73,000 clones, 70% to 85% of them seen just once. Sequenced: peripheral blood. The J gene is TRBJ2-3, the V gene TRBV7-3, with D tentatively TRBD2 (6 bases). The TCR comes from a woman aged 55 to 70 with acute or convalescent COVID-19. CDR3 nucleotide sequence: TGTGCCAGCAGCCCTGGGACTAGCACAGATACGCAGTATTTT. Its translation: CASSPGTSTDTQYF.